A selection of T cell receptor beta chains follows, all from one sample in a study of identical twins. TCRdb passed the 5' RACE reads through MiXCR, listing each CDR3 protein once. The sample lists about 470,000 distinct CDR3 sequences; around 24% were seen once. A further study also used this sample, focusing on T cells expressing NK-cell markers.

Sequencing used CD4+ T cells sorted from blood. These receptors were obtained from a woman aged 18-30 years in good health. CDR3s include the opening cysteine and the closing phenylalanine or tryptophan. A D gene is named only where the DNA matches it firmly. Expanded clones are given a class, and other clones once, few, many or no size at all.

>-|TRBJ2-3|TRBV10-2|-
CASSPRERTDTQYF
TGCGCCAGCAGTCCTAGAGAGAGGACAGATACGCAGTATTTT
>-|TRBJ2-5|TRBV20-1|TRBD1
CSTRQGADGTQYF
TGCAGTACAAGACAGGGGGCGGACGGGACCCAGTACTTC
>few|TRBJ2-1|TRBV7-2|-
CASSLTGTVYNEQFF
TGTGCCAGCAGCCTCACCGGGACTGTCTACAATGAGCAGTTCTTC
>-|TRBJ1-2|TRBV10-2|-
CASRGEGTNYGYTF
TGCGCCAGCAGGGGGGAGGGGACTAACTATGGCTACACCTTC
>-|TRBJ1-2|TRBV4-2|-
CASSQEAGSNYGYTF
TGTGCCAGCAGCCAAGAGGCAGGGTCTAACTATGGCTACACCTTC
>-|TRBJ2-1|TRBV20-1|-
CSSPGWRLNEQFF
TGCAGTTCCCCGGGGTGGCGCTTGAATGAGCAGTTCTTC
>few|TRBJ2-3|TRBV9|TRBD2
CASSYSGGALMTDTQYF
TGTGCCAGCAGCTATAGCGGGGGGGCCCTGATGACAGATACGCAGTATTTT
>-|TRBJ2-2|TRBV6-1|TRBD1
CASRRQGDTGELFF
TGTGCCAGCAGGCGACAGGGGGACACCGGGGAGCTGTTTTTT
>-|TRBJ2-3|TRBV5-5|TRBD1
CASSLVGTGSTDTQYF
TGTGCCAGCAGCTTGGTGGGGACAGGTAGCACAGATACGCAGTATTTT
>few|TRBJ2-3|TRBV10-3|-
CAISAGAGRTDTQYF
TGTGCCATCAGTGCCGGGGCGGGCCGCACAGATACGCAGTATTTT
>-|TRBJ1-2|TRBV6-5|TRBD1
CASSYGGQGETGYTF
TGTGCCAGCAGTTATGGGGGACAGGGGGAAACTGGCTACACCTTC
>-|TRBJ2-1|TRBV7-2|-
CASSPRARNEQFF
TGTGCCAGCAGCCCTCGAGCTCGCAATGAGCAGTTCTTC
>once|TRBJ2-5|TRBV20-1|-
CSARDGGDGQETQYF
TGCAGTGCTAGAGATGGTGGGGACGGTCAAGAGACCCAGTACTTC
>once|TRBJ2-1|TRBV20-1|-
CSASRWKNEQFF
TGCAGTGCTTCCCGGTGGAAGAATGAGCAGTTCTTC
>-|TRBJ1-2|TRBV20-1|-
CSASVRWGYTF
TGCAGTGCTAGCGTGAGATGGGGCTACACCTTC
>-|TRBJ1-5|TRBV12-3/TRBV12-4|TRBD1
CASRPRQGNQPQHF
TGTGCCAGCAGACCACGACAGGGGAATCAGCCCCAGCATTTT
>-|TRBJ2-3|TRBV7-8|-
CASRGRWAGMGPSTDTQYF
TGTGCCAGCAGGGGGAGGTGGGCAGGGATGGGCCCTAGCACAGATACGCAGTATTTT
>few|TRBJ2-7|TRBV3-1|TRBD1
CASSQVTGDEQYF
TGTGCCAGCAGCCAGGTAACAGGGGACGAGCAGTACTTC
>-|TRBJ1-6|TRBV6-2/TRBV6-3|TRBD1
CASSTWTGGSPLHF
TGTGCCAGCAGTACTTGGACAGGGGGTTCACCCCTCCACTTT
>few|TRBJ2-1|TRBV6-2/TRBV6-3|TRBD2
CASSLPQTSGRREQFF
TGTGCCAGCAGCTTACCCCAGACTAGCGGGAGAAGGGAGCAGTTCTTC
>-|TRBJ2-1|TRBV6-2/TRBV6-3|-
CASKLDSYNEQFF
TGTGCCAGCAAACTAGACTCCTACAATGAGCAGTTCTTC
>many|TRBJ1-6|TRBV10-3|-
CAISEDPAGNSPLHF
TGTGCCATCAGTGAGGATCCGGCGGGAAATTCACCCCTCCACTTT
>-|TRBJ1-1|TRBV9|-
CASKSLGNTEAFF
TGTGCCAGCAAATCTCTGGGGAACACTGAAGCTTTCTTT
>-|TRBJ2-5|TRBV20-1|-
CSRAGGETQYF
TGCAGCCGGGCCGGAGGGGAGACCCAGTACTTC
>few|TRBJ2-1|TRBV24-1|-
CATSDATGGSYNEQFF
TGTGCCACCAGTGATGCCACGGGGGGCTCTTACAATGAGCAGTTCTTC
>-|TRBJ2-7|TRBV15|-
CATRPDHVRPYEQYF
TGTGCCACCAGACCCGACCATGTGAGACCCTACGAGCAGTACTTC
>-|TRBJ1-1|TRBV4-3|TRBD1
CASSPLDRASPFF
TGCGCCAGCAGCCCCTTGGACAGGGCAAGCCCTTTCTTT
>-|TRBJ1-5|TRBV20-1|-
CSAQQDNNQPQHF
TGCAGTGCCCAGCAGGACAACAATCAGCCCCAGCATTTT
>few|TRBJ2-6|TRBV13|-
CASSDGQGANVLTF
TGTGCCAGCAGCGACGGCCAAGGGGCCAACGTCCTGACTTTC